These 12 T cell receptor beta chains share one sample of origin, sequenced in a study of blood T cell repertoires in COVID-19. Profiled with immunoSEQ multiplex PCR; TCRdb holds only in-frame clones, not every one. This sample has roughly 300,000 clones; roughly 86% occur once, and the top ten carry about 1.7%. The specimen sequenced was peripheral blood. Source of these receptors: a woman in her forties or fifties with acute or convalescent COVID-19.

This chain uses TRBV7-3 with TRBJ2-7; D gene ambiguous. With 4 bases removed from V and 0 bases from J, the gap between germline ends came to 7 bases. The V gene's germline CDR1 is SGHTA and CDR2 FQGTGA. This CDR3 region has 13 residues. CDR3 loop: CASSSPGSYEQYF. In nucleotides, the CDR3 is TGTGCCAGCAGCTCGCCCGGCTCCTACGAGCAGTACTTC.

The chain is built from TRBV7-9 and TRBJ2-7; a possible D gene is TRBD2 (5 bases). Germline V gene lookup returns CDR1 SEHNR and CDR2 FQNEAQ (reference sequence). The CDR3 length is 14 residues. V lost 2 bases to trimming and J lost 2 bases, with 10 bases between them. Here the CDR3 reads CASSLSATTYEQYF. In DNA form, the CDR3 reads TGTGCCAGCAGCTTAAGTGCGACTACCTACGAGCAGTACTTC.

This clone was counted between two and nine times. The germline gene is not matched at one end of the junction; a read error may be the cause. The gene calls are TRBV7-3 and TRBJ2-1; perhaps TRBD2 as D (5 bases). Germline assignment: CDR1 SGHTA and CDR2 FQGTGA. The length of the CDR3 is 13 residues. The CDR3 spells CASSLTKERPPVF. The CDR3 DNA is TGTGCCAGCAGCTTAACTAAGGAGCGGCCCCCAGTCTTC.

This clone came up once. The CDR3 region is CAIKAGTGLDTEAFF. CDR3 nucleotides: TGTGCCATTAAAGCCGGGACAGGGTTGGACACTGAAGCTTTCTTT. The chain links TRBV10-3 to TRBJ1-1; 9 nucleotides line up with TRBD1. Germline V gene data show CDR1 as ENHRY and CDR2 as SYGVKD. The CDR3 totals 15 residues. Trimming cost V 9 bases and J 3 bases; bases outside gene matches: 11.

The V gene is TRBV3-1 (or the pseudogene TRBV3-2), the J gene TRBJ1-3; D remains unclear. This CDR3 region has 16 residues. With 5 bases removed from V and 0 bases from J, the gap between germline ends came to 14 bases. The germline V gene has CDR1 LGHDT and CDR2 YNNKEL (reference sequence). This chain's CDR3 is CASSDRTSNSGNTIYF. The CDR3, as DNA: TGTGCCAGCAGCGATAGGACTTCCAACTCTGGAAACACCATATATTTT.

The chain has TRBV9 and TRBJ2-7; TRBD2 matches at 10 bases. The germline CDR1 and CDR2 sequences are SGDLS and YYNGEE. V gave up 0 bases and J gave up 4 bases; unmatched junction bases: 4. The CDR3 is 15 residues long. The DNA for the CDR3 is TGTGCCAGCAGCGTAGACCTAGCGGGAGCGTACGAGCAGTACTTC. Translating it yields CASSVDLAGAYEQYF.

This chain links TRBV7-9 with TRBJ2-3; no clear D. V gave up 5 bases and J gave up 3 bases, with 6 bases separating them. Germline loops: CDR1 SEHNR, CDR2 FQNEAQ (reference sequence). This CDR3 is built from 12 residues. The CDR3 is CASSQWTDTQYF. In DNA, the CDR3 is TGTGCCAGCAGCCAGTGGACAGATACGCAGTATTTT.

The chain is built from TRBV24-1 and TRBJ2-4, with D maybe TRBD2 (6 bases). V lost 4 bases and J 8 bases, leaving 17 bases between the germline ends. The germline V gene encodes CDR1 KGHDR and CDR2 SFDVKD. The CDR3 is made up of 15 amino acids. The chain's CDR3 is CATSDPRLDGDIQYF. The CDR3 DNA reads TGTGCCACCAGTGACCCCCGACTAGATGGGGACATTCAGTACTTC.

The chain uses TRBV5-4 and TRBJ1-1; D not certain. The V end was cut by 4 bases, the J end by 0 bases, with 13 bases between. Germline V gene lookup returns CDR1 SGHNT and CDR2 YYREEE (reference sequence). The CDR3 covers 15 residues. The CDR3 nucleotides are TGTGCCAGCAGCAAAGGAGGACCGATGAACACTGAAGCTTTCTTT. Translating it yields CASSKGGPMNTEAFF.

CDR3: CASSLEQNYGYTF. The CDR3 DNA is TGCGCCAGCAGCTTGGAACAGAACTATGGCTACACCTTC. The chain joins TRBV5-1 to TRBJ1-2; D ambiguous. This CDR3 has 13 amino acids. The germline V gene encodes CDR1 SGHRS and CDR2 YFSETQ. Between the trimmed V and J ends, which lost 0 bases and 2 bases, there was a span of 5 bases.

This chain links TRBV19 with TRBJ2-3, with TRBD1 matching 7 bases. The length of the CDR3 is 12 residues. The germline CDR1 and CDR2 sequences are LNHDA and SQIVND (reference sequence). With V trimmed by 5 bases and J by 6 bases, 2 bases remained unmatched. In DNA form, the CDR3 reads TGTGCCAGTAGTTGGGACAGCGATACGCAGTATTTT. Translated: CASSWDSDTQYF.

This clone was found a few times. The chain joins TRBV6-2 or TRBV6-3 to TRBJ2-7; 13 bases agree with TRBD2. There are 15 residues in the CDR3. Germline CDR1 MNHEY, CDR2 SVGEGT. The J segment lost 2 bases and the V segment lost 5 bases, leaving 3 bases of the junction unmatched. This CDR3 is CASSRLAGGPYEQYF. Here the CDR3 DNA reads TGTGCCAGCAGTCGACTAGCGGGAGGTCCCTACGAGCAGTACTTC.